The 20 T cell receptor beta chains in this list originate from one sample, sequenced in a study of T cell responses to AZD1222 COVID-19 vaccine. Sequencing was performed with immunoSEQ multiplex PCR; in TCRdb, only in-frame clones are kept and a portion is missing. Among roughly 200,000 clones, approximately 95% were seen once, and the ten largest hold roughly 1%. This sample comprised peripheral blood, obtained 28 days after the second dose of the MenACWY control vaccine. The source of these receptors is an adult who received the MenACWY meningococcal vaccine as a control.

This sequence joins TRBV5-1 and TRBJ1-4, with D hard to call. V lost 4 bases, J lost 8 bases, and 15 bases lay in between. CDR3 length: 14 residues. The germline gives CDR1 SGHRS, CDR2 YFSETQ. CDR3 coding DNA: TGCGCCAGCAGCCCTCGAGCAGGAAACGAAAAACTGTTTTTT. It yields the protein CASSPRAGNEKLFF.

The chain carries TRBV7-2 and TRBJ1-5, with a weak D call TRBD1 (6 bases). Trimming pared 5 bases from V and 1 base from J, leaving 9 bases between. Germline V gene lookup returns CDR1 SGHTA and CDR2 FQGNSA. The CDR3 consists of 14 residues. CDR3 region: CASSTQGSNQPQHF. The CDR3 DNA reads TGTGCCAGCAGCACTCAGGGGAGCAATCAGCCCCAGCATTTT.

CDR3 sequence: CASSTGQVTRFGDFLAKNIQYF. The CDR3 region has the DNA TGCGCCAGCAGTACAGGACAGGTGACGCGCTTCGGAGATTTTCTAGCCAAAAACATTCAGTACTTC. The chain has TRBV10-2 and TRBJ2-4, with 7 bases fitting TRBD1. Germline lookup yields CDR1 WSHSY and CDR2 SAAADI. The trim removed 5 bases at V and 0 bases at J, leaving 25 bases unmatched. The CDR3 spans 22 residues.

This sequence joins TRBV5-4 and TRBJ2-7, with a possible D match to TRBD2 (6 bases). CDR1 SGHNT and CDR2 YYREEE come from the germline V gene (reference sequence). There are 15 residues in the CDR3. Trimming left V 0 bases short and J 3 bases short, with 13 bases between. The CDR3 reads CASSLARVGGYEQYF. The DNA of the CDR3 is TGTGCCAGCAGCTTGGCGCGGGTCGGGGGCTACGAGCAGTACTTC.

The chain has TRBV2 and TRBJ1-4; no clear D. The CDR3 runs to 11 residues. CDR1 and CDR2 from the germline V gene are SNHLY and FYNNEI. Deletions cut 8 bases from V and 4 bases from J, with 5 bases between. CDR3 region: CASESNEKLFF. The CDR3 nucleotides are TGTGCCAGCGAAAGTAATGAAAAACTGTTTTTT.

The chain links TRBV10-3 to TRBJ1-5; D gene unclear. CDR1 ENHRY and CDR2 SYGVKD come from the germline V gene. This CDR3 is 13 amino acids long. V was trimmed by 6 bases and J by 7 bases, leaving 13 bases between them. The CDR3 sequence is CAIRRDTDQPQHF. CDR3 coding DNA: TGTGCCATCAGACGCGACACGGACCAGCCCCAGCATTTT.

V and J are TRBV12-5 and TRBJ2-1; the D gene could be TRBD1 or TRBD2 (6 bases each). Trimming removed 0 bases at V and 7 bases at J, with 16 bases between. In germline, CDR1 is LGHNT, CDR2 FRNRAP. CDR3 length equals 16 residues. In DNA form, the CDR3 reads TGTGCTAGTGGTTTGGTTGTAGGGGGGCTATGGAATGAGCAGTTCTTC. Protein sequence: CASGLVVGGLWNEQFF.

V gene TRBV7-9 combines with J gene TRBJ2-1; tentative D call: TRBD1 (5 bases). The CDR3 has 15 residues. Trimming left V 5 bases short and J 7 bases short, with 18 bases between. Germline CDR1 is SEHNR and CDR2 is FQNEAQ (reference sequence). DNA for the CDR3: TGTGCCAGCAGCCCCCAGGGAAAGGGTGTAAATGAGCAGTTCTTC. Translation: CASSPQGKGVNEQFF.

The rearrangement links TRBV19 to TRBJ2-7; TRBD2 matches 11 bases. V lost 4 bases, J lost 3 bases, and 5 bases stayed unmatched. Germline-derived CDR1 and CDR2 are LNHDA and SQIVND (reference sequence). The CDR3 consists of 15 residues. The CDR3: CASSTGTSGHYEQYF. The CDR3, as DNA: TGTGCCAGTAGTACCGGGACTAGCGGCCACTACGAGCAGTACTTC.

This chain connects TRBV7-2 to TRBJ2-7, with 10 bases aligning to TRBD2. Germline V gene lookup returns CDR1 SGHTA and CDR2 FQGNSA. The J segment lost 3 bases and the V segment lost 5 bases, leaving 10 bases of the junction unmatched. The CDR3 is made up of 16 amino acids. The CDR3 nucleotides read TGTGCCAGCAGCCCATCAGCGGGGGGGCCCGGCTACGAGCAGTACTTC. Translating gives CASSPSAGGPGYEQYF. The complete variable domain, with remaining parts taken from reference TRBV7-2 and TRBJ2-7, reads GAGVSQSPSNKVTEKGKDVELRCDPISGHTALYWYRQSLGQGLEFLIYFQGNSAPDKSGLPSDRFSAERTGGSVSTLTIQRTQQEDSAVYLCASSPSAGGPGYEQYFGPGTRLTVT.

This chain joins TRBV2 and TRBJ1-4; no reliable D call. Trimming removed 1 base at V and 8 bases at J, with 2 bases between. Germline CDR1 and CDR2: SNHLY and FYNNEI. The CDR3 length is 11 residues. CDR3 nucleotides: TGTGCCAGCAGTGAAGAGGAAAAACTGTTTTTT. Its protein product is CASSEEEKLFF.

As for this clone: This specimen includes other DNA sequences encoding the same CDR3. This rearrangement joins TRBV28 to TRBJ1-1, with 9 bases identical to TRBD1. Trimming at V came to 3 bases and at J to 5 bases, leaving 4 bases not matched to a gene. There are 14 residues in the CDR3. Germline CDR1 is MDHEN and CDR2 is SYDVKM. CDR3 protein: CASSLRQGGTEAFF. The CDR3, as DNA: TGTGCCAGCAGTTTGCGACAGGGGGGGACTGAAGCTTTCTTT. The full variable domain, completed using reference TRBV28 and TRBJ1-1, is DVKVTQSSRYLVKRTGEKVFLECVQDMDHENMFWYRQDPGLGLRLIYFSYDVKMKEKGDIPEGYSVSREKKERFSLILESASTNQTSMYLCASSLRQGGTEAFFGQGTRLTVV.

The rearrangement uses TRBV28 and TRBJ1-4; D is perhaps TRBD1 (5 bases). The CDR3 sequence is 14 residues long. Trimming took off 3 bases at V and 4 bases at J, with 9 bases between the two ends. Per the germline V gene, CDR1 is MDHEN and CDR2 is SYDVKM. The CDR3 loop is CASSFRGINEKLFF. CDR3 nucleotide sequence: TGTGCCAGCAGTTTTAGGGGCATTAATGAAAAACTGTTTTTT.

The chain recombines TRBV7-2 with TRBJ2-5; tentatively, D is TRBD2 (7 bases). Germline V CDR1 and CDR2: SGHTA, FQGNSA. Trimming removed 3 bases from V and 1 base from J, with 12 bases in between. There are 15 residues in the CDR3. As DNA, the CDR3 is TGTGCCAGCAGCTTGGGACGGGGGGCCCAAGAGACCCAGTACTTC. It codes for CASSLGRGAQETQYF.

The rearrangement uses TRBV7-9 and TRBJ2-5, with 7 bases that match TRBD1. Germline values: CDR1 SEHNR, CDR2 FQNEAQ (reference sequence). The CDR3 is 16 amino acids. J was trimmed by 3 bases and V by 5 bases; bases with no gene match: 12. The DNA of the CDR3 is TGTGCCAGCAGCCTGAGAGGGGGACAGAGAGAAGAGACCCAGTACTTC. Translated, it gives CASSLRGGQREETQYF. Full variable domain (outside the CDR3, taken from reference TRBV7-9 and TRBJ2-5): DTGVSQNPRHKITKRGQNVTFRCDPISEHNRLYWYRQTLGQGPEFLTYFQNEAQLEKSRLLSDRFSAERPKGSFSTLEIQRTEQGDSAMYLCASSLRGGQREETQYFGPGTRLLVL.

This clone was found a few times. The same CDR3 also results from other DNA sequences found in this sample. The chain is built from TRBV5-1 and TRBJ1-5; D gene uncertain. Trimming pared 0 bases from V and 0 bases from J, leaving 1 base between. CDR1 and CDR2 (germline): SGHRS, YFSETQ. CDR3 length: 13 amino acids. The CDR3 is CASSLDSNQPQHF. The DNA of the CDR3 is TGCGCCAGCAGCTTGGATAGCAATCAGCCCCAGCATTTT.

The gene calls are TRBV5-1 and TRBJ1-2; tentatively, D is TRBD1 (5 bases). The V and J ends lost 0 bases and 0 bases respectively, with 6 bases between them. CDR1 and CDR2 (germline): SGHRS, YFSETQ. The CDR3 has 14 amino acids. The CDR3 bases are TGCGCCAGCAGCTTGGCGGGGGCTAACTATGGCTACACCTTC. It codes for CASSLAGANYGYTF.

Only one count was recorded for this clone. The J gene is TRBJ1-5, the V gene TRBV29-1; unclear D gene. The CDR3 loop spans 13 amino acids. V was pared by 4 bases and J by 1 base, with 8 bases between. Germline assignment: CDR1 SQVTM and CDR2 ANQGSEA. CDR3 residues: CSVAARSNQPQHF. The CDR3 nucleotides read TGCAGCGTTGCTGCGCGGAGCAATCAGCCCCAGCATTTT. The whole variable domain, filled in from reference TRBV29-1 and TRBJ1-5, reads SAVISQKPSRDICQRGTSLTIQCQVDSQVTMMFWYRQQPGQSLTLIATANQGSEATYESGFVIDKFPISRPNLTFSTLTVSNMSPEDSSIYLCSVAARSNQPQHFGDGTRLSIL.

The chain carries TRBV14 and TRBJ2-6; maybe TRBD2 (5 bases). V lost 2 bases, J lost 0 bases, and 8 bases lay in between. CDR3 length equals 16 residues. The V gene's germline CDR1 is SGHDN and CDR2 FVKESK. Here the CDR3 DNA reads TGTGCCAGCAGCCAACTCCGGGACTCTGGGGCCAACGTCCTGACTTTC. Its translation: CASSQLRDSGANVLTF.

V usage is TRBV7-2 and J usage is TRBJ2-1; tentatively, D is TRBD1 (5 bases). This CDR3 region has 16 residues. V was pared by 5 bases and J by 3 bases, with 17 bases between. Germline V gives CDR1 SGHTA, CDR2 FQGNSA. CDR3 amino acids: CASSPGTRALYNEQFF. The CDR3 region has the DNA TGTGCCAGCAGCCCAGGCACCAGGGCCCTCTACAATGAGCAGTTCTTC.